A single sample is the source of the 18 T cell receptor beta chains below, sequenced in a study of cytomegalovirus exposure and HLA in healthy donors. Researchers ran the PCR with 60 Vbeta and 13 Jbeta primers. Sequencing used immunoSEQ multiplex PCR; TCRdb keeps in-frame clones, though not all of them. The sample shows under 130,000 clones, 10% to 15% of them seen only once. The sample was PBMCs. Receptors were obtained from a man aged 35 to 55 in good health and CMV-seropositive.

In its sample, this clone was seen a few times. Within the sample, other DNA sequences also encode this same CDR3. The chain employs TRBV10-1 and TRBJ1-1, with TRBD1 matching 9 bases. Germline CDR1 and CDR2: WNHNN and SYGVQD (reference sequence). V was clipped by 5 bases and J by 3 bases; unmatched bases: 7. The CDR3 is 15 amino acids. The CDR3 bases are TGCGCCAGCAGTTCGGGACAGGGAGTCCACACTGAAGCTTTCTTT. Encoded protein: CASSSGQGVHTEAFF.

In its sample, this clone was seen a few times. This chain connects TRBV7-2 to TRBJ2-1; TRBD1 matches 9 bases. From germline, CDR1 is SGHTA and CDR2 FQGNSA. Trimming at V came to 6 bases and at J to 6 bases, leaving 9 bases not matched to a gene. The CDR3 has 15 residues. The CDR3 nucleotides are TGTGCCAGCAGTCCCGGGACAGGGTCACTCAATGAGCAGTTCTTC. As protein: CASSPGTGSLNEQFF.

This clone was detected a few times. This rearrangement joins TRBV6-6 to TRBJ2-5; 15 bases align to TRBD2. Germline CDR1 and CDR2: MNHNY and SVGAGI (reference sequence). There are 16 residues in the CDR3. Unmatched junction bases numbered 5, after V lost 4 bases and J lost 5 bases. In nucleotides, the CDR3 is TGTGCCAGCAGTTTCCGGGGACTAGCGGGAGGCGAGACCCAGTACTTC. Translated, it gives CASSFRGLAGGETQYF.

The chain couples TRBV5-5 to TRBJ2-6, with 9 bases matching TRBD1. The CDR3 totals 18 residues. Germline CDR1 SGHKS, CDR2 YYEKEE (reference sequence). With 4 bases clipped from V and 1 base from J, the junction kept 9 bases outside the gene matches. Here the CDR3 DNA reads TGTGCCAGCAGCCCTACCGGGACAGGGTCTTCTGGGGCCAACGTCCTGACTTTC. It codes for CASSPTGTGSSGANVLTF.

The chain carries TRBV5-4 and TRBJ1-2, with 11 bases that match TRBD1. Unmatched junction bases numbered 9, after V lost 3 bases and J lost 8 bases. Per the germline V gene, CDR1 is SGHNT and CDR2 is YYREEE (reference sequence). The CDR3 length is 15 residues. The chain's CDR3 is CASSSAGTGGMGYTF. CDR3 coding DNA: TGTGCCAGCAGCTCAGCCGGGACAGGGGGAATGGGCTACACCTTC.

The sample holds a few counts of this clone. V gene TRBV5-1 combines with J gene TRBJ2-5; 11 bases match TRBD2. Trimming cost V 6 bases and J 3 bases; bases outside gene matches: 4. The CDR3 has 14 residues. Germline V gene data show CDR1 as SGHRS and CDR2 as YFSETQ. In nucleotides, the CDR3 is TGCGCCAGCACCCCGGGACTAGCGGAAGAGACCCAGTACTTC. Amino acids: CASTPGLAEETQYF.

This clone came up a few times. Other DNA sequences from this sample encode an identical CDR3 as well. The gene calls are TRBV19 and TRBJ1-1; D unclear. Trimming cost V 9 bases and J 1 base, with 9 bases left between them. This CDR3 spans 12 amino acids. Germline CDR1 and CDR2: LNHDA and SQIVND (reference sequence). The DNA of the CDR3 is TGTGCCAGCCGTCGGGAGAACACTGAAGCTTTCTTT. Amino acid sequence: CASRRENTEAFF.

For the CDR3, the DNA is TGTGCCAGCAGCCCCACGCGACATATTAACTACGAGCAGTACTTC. Protein product: CASSPTRHINYEQYF. The chain recombines TRBV7-9 with TRBJ2-7; D is uncertain. The germline V and J ends were trimmed by 5 bases and 3 bases, with 17 bases remaining between them. Per the germline V gene, CDR1 is SEHNR and CDR2 is FQNEAQ (reference sequence). There are 15 residues in the CDR3.

The V call is TRBV11-1, the J call TRBJ2-7; TRBD1 agrees at 8 bases. V gave up 4 bases and J gave up 5 bases; unmatched junction bases: 10. In germline, CDR1 is SGHAT, CDR2 FQDESV (reference sequence). This CDR3 spans 15 amino acids. CDR3 nucleotides: TGTGCCAGCAGCTACAGGACAGGGAGTGACGACGAGCAGTACTTC. Protein product: CASSYRTGSDDEQYF.

The chain combines TRBV6-5 with TRBJ2-7; 8 bases line up with TRBD2. The CDR3 loop spans 13 amino acids. The germline CDR1 and CDR2 sequences are MNHEY and SVGAGI. The V gene end was trimmed by 7 bases and the J gene end by 6 bases; junction bases not matched to a gene: 8. CDR3 DNA sequence: TGTGCCAGCAAGCGGACGGGGGGGCGCGAGCAGTACTTC. Translated: CASKRTGGREQYF.

The chain has TRBV4-1 and TRBJ2-1; a possible D gene is TRBD2 (7 bases). Trimming removed 3 bases at V and 6 bases at J, with 24 bases between. This CDR3 has 18 amino acids. Germline-derived CDR1 and CDR2 are MGHRA and YSYEKL. For the CDR3, the DNA is TGCGCCAGCAGCCATGGAATTTGGGGGGGCGAGATTATCAATGAGCAGTTCTTC. Its translation is CASSHGIWGGEIINEQFF.

The CDR3 coding sequence is TGTGCCAGCAGCGCAAAACTAGCGGGAGGAATCTACGAGCAGTACTTC. Encoded protein: CASSAKLAGGIYEQYF. The chain recombines TRBV7-2 with TRBJ2-7; 12 bases are a match to TRBD2. CDR3 size: 16 residues. Germline lookup yields CDR1 SGHTA and CDR2 FQGNSA. With V trimmed by 5 bases and J by 3 bases, 8 bases remained unmatched.

This clone appeared many times. The gene calls are TRBV28 and TRBJ1-1; TRBD1 is a possible D gene (5 bases). V lost 7 bases, J lost 1 base, and 10 bases lay in between. Germline V gene sequence: CDR1 MDHEN, CDR2 SYDVKM. The CDR3 covers 13 residues. The CDR3 loop reads CASTLQENTEAFF. The CDR3 coding sequence is TGTGCCAGCACCCTACAGGAGAACACTGAAGCTTTCTTT.

This clone appeared a few times. The CDR3 DNA reads TGTGCCAGTAGCCCGGACAGGGCCTATGGCTACACCTTC. Its protein product is CASSPDRAYGYTF. V is TRBV19 and J is TRBJ1-2, with 8 bases lining up with TRBD1. With V trimmed by 6 bases and J by 4 bases, 4 bases remained unmatched. Germline CDR1 and CDR2: LNHDA and SQIVND (reference sequence). CDR3 length equals 13 residues.

V is TRBV4-3 and J is TRBJ2-1; 8 bases agree with TRBD2. This CDR3 comprises 14 residues. The ends lost 4 bases at V and 13 bases at J; junction bases unmatched: 12. Germline V gene sequence: CDR1 LGHNA, CDR2 YSLEER. CDR3 in DNA: TGCGCCAGCAGCCCGGGTAGCGGGACGAGGGGTCAGTTCTTC. Encoded protein: CASSPGSGTRGQFF.

The table lists this clone with a few counts. The CDR3 loop reads CASSSPGGRGPYEQYF. The CDR3 DNA reads as TGTGCCAGCAGCTCCCCGGGGGGGCGAGGCCCCTACGAGCAGTACTTC. The chain joins TRBV9 to TRBJ2-7, with 8 positions matching TRBD2. Trimming cost V 4 bases and J 2 bases; bases outside gene matches: 11. Germline V CDR1 and CDR2: SGDLS, YYNGEE. The CDR3 loop spans 16 amino acids.

This clone was detected only a few times. V and J are TRBV5-6 and TRBJ1-4, with D hard to call. Germline-derived CDR1 and CDR2 are SGHDT and YYEEEE. The CDR3 is made up of 15 amino acids. V was clipped by 0 bases and J by 7 bases, with 13 bases between them. The CDR3 spells CASSLEPGTSEKLFF. CDR3 in DNA: TGTGCCAGCAGCTTGGAACCGGGTACGAGTGAAAAACTGTTTTTT.

Only a few counts were recorded for this clone. The chain has TRBV11-2 and TRBJ1-2; possibly TRBD1 for D (6 bases). The CDR3 sequence is 13 residues long. V gave up 3 bases and J gave up 3 bases, with 8 bases separating them. The germline CDR1 and CDR2 sequences are SGHAT and FQNNGV. CDR3 sequence (DNA): TGTGCCAGCAGCTTGGACAGAGACTATGGCTACACCTTC. Translation: CASSLDRDYGYTF.